This entry concerns a single T cell receptor (beta chain). The sample is drawn from a study of blood T cell repertoires in COVID-19. The CDR3 extends over 15 amino acids. From germline, CDR1 is MDHEN and CDR2 SYDVKM. V lost 5 bases and J 6 bases, leaving 20 bases between the germline ends. Researchers sorted participants into cohorts using their self-reported clinical history. Original data processing: Amplification from reference gene primers served as the basis for estimated nucleated cell counts. Sequencing was performed with immunoSEQ multiplex PCR; in TCRdb, only in-frame clones are kept and a portion is missing. The DNA gave D and trimming, while V, J and clone size come from that table. The data show roughly 230,000 clones, more than 65% seen once.

Sample: PBMCs or T cells enriched from blood (not recorded which). The chain uses TRBV28 and TRBJ2-7, with a weak D call TRBD1 (6 bases). The receptor comes from a man in his fifties or sixties who had recovered from COVID-19. DNA of the CDR3: TGTGCCAGCAGTACCCATCCAGGGGACCTGGCCGAGCAGTACTTC. It is translated as CASSTHPGDLAEQYF.